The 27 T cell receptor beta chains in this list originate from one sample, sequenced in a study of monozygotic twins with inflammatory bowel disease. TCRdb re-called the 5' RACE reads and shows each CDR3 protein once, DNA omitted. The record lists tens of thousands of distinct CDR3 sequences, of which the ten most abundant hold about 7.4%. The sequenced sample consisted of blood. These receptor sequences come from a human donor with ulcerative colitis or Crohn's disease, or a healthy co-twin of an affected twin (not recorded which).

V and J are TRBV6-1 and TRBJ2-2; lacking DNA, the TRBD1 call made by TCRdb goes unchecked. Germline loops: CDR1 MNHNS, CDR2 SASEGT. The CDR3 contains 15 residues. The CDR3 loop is CASSPGQTNTGELFF.

CDR3 loop: CASSLDGGNEQFF. V gene TRBV5-4 combines with J gene TRBJ2-1; TCRdb returns TRBD1, unconfirmable since there is no DNA. Per the germline V gene, CDR1 is SGHNT and CDR2 is YYREEE (reference sequence). The CDR3 is made up of 13 amino acids.

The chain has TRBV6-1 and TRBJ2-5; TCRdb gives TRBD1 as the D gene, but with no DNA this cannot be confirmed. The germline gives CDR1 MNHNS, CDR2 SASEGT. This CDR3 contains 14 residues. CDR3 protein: CASSESGAHETQYF.

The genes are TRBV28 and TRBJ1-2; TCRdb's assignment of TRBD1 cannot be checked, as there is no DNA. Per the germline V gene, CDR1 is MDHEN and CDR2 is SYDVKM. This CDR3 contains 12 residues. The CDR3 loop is CASSSPGNGYTF.

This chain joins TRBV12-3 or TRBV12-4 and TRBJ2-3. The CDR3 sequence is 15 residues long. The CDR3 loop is CASSLLGFWTDTQYF.

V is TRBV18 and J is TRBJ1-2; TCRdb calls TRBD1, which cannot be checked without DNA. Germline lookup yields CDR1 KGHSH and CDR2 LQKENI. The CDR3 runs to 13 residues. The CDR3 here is CASSPNRDDGYTF.

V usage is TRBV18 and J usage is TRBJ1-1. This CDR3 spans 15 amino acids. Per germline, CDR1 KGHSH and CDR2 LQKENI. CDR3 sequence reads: CASSPFGDSSTEAFF.

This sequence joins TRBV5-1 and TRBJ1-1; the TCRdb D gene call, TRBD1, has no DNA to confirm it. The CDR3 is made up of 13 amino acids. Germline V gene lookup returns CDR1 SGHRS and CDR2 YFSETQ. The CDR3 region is CASSFTGGTEAFF.

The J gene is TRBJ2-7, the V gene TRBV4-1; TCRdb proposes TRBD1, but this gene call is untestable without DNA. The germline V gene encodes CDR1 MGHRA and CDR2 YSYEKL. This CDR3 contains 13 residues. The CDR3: CASSRNRDGEQYF.

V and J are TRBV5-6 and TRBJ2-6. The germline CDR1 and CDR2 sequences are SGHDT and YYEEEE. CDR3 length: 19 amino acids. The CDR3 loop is CASSERRQAHRVGANVLTF.

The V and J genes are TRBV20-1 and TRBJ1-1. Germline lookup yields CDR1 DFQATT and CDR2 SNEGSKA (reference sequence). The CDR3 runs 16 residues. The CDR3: CSARSPGAFVNTEAFF.

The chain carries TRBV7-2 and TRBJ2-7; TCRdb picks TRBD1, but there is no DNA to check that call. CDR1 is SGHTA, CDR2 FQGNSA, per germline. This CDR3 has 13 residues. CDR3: CASSVGGSYEQYF.

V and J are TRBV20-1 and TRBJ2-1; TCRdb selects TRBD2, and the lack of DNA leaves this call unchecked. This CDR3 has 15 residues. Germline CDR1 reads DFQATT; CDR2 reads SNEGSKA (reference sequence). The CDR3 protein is CSARDPAGGYSEQFF.

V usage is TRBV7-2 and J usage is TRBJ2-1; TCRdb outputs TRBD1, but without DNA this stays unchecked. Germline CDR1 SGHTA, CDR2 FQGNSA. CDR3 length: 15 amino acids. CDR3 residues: CASSFRDGGRNEQFF.

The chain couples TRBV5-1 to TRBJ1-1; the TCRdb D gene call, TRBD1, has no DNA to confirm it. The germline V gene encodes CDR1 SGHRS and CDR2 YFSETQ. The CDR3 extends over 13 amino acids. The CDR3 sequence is CASSVQDRTEAFF.

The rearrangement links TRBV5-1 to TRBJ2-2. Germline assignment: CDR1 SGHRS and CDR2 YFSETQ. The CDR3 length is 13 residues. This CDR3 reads CASSTANTGELFF.

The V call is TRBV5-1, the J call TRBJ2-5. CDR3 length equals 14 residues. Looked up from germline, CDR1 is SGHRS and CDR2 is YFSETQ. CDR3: CASSLGIAQETQYF.

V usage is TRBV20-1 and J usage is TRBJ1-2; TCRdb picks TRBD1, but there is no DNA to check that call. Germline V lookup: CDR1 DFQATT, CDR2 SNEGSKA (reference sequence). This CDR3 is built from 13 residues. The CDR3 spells CSAATGEWRGYTF.

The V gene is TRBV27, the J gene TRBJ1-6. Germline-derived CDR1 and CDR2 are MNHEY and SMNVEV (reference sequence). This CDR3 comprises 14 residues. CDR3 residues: CASREAEYNSPLHF.

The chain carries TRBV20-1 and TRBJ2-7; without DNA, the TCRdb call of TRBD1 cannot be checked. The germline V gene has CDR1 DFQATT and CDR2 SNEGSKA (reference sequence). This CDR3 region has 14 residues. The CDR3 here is CSARIGTVVYEQYF.

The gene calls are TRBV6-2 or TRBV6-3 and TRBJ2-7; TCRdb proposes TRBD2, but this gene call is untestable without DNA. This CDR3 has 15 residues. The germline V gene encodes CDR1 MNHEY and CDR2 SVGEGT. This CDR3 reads CASSYSETSTYEQYF.

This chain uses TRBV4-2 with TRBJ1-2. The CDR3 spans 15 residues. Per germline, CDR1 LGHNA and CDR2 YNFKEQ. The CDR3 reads CASSQDEVANYGYTF.

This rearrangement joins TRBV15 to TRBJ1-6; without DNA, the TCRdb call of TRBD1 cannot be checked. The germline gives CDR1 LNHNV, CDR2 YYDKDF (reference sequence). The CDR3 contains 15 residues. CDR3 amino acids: CATSSHRGNNSPLRF.

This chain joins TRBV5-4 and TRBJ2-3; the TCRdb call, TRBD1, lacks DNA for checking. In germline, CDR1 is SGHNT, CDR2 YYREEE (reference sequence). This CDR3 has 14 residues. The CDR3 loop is CASRPGQRTDTQYF.

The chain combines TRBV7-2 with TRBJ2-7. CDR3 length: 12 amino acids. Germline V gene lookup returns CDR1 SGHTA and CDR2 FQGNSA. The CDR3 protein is CASSFGSYEQYF.

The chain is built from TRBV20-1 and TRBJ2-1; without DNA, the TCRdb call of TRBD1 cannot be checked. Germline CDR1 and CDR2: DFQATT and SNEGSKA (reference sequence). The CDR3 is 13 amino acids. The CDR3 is CSATGQAENEQFF.

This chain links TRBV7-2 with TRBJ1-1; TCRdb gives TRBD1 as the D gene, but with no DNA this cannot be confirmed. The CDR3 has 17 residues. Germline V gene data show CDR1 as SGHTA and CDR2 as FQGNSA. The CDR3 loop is CASSPWRDRVSGTEAFF.